Listed below are T cell receptor beta chains from one sample, sequenced in a study of T-cell reconstitution after alpha-beta-depleted transplantation in children. Each CDR3 protein gets one entry after TCRdb re-called the PCR reads with MiXCR. The sample includes under 100,000 distinct CDR3 sequences, 15% of them seen just once. This sample comprised PBMCs, mostly from graft donor cells, obtained 180 days after TCRalphabeta/CD19-depleted stem cell transplant. Receptor source: a male patient aged 2-9 years who had a stem cell transplant for acute lymphoblastic leukemia, so the T cells may come from the graft donor. Each CDR3 is given with its conserved first and last residue.

cdr3_length	v_call	cdr3_aa
15	TRBV11-2	CASSFEQGAIYEQYF
14	TRBV7-9	CASSLPLVIETQYF
10	TRBV7-9	CASTVYGYTF
14	TRBV7-9	CASSLVSGAYEQYF
17	TRBV6-1	CASSEINTGGGNQPQHF
15	TRBV7-9	CASSWGQGWKNIQYF
14	TRBV5-8	CASSHRQGTGELFF
13	TRBV6-2/TRBV6-3	CASSYLNTGELFF
13	TRBV7-2	CASSLSGQYGYTF
14	TRBV29-1	CSVGHRLARETQYF
12	TRBV5-1	CATHDNYNEQLF
16	TRBV11-2	CASSLDWRGAYNEQFF
14	TRBV7-6	CASSLRQGVDEQYF
11	TRBV2	CASSELDTLFF
13	TRBV20-1	CSASQGFYTEAFF
15	TRBV3-1	CASSPHRDSTYEQYF
14	TRBV7-2	CASSLDAGANVLTF
15	TRBV20-1	CSARDREDFNTEAFF
16	TRBV4-3	CASSQDIPAQNYGYTF
15	TRBV2	CASSGRRVGYNEQFF
15	TRBV5-1	CASSVDGGSTDTQYF
14	TRBV30	CAWSRDREGQPQHF
13	TRBV5-5	CASSLDRRLGYTF
14	TRBV5-6	CASREPDRRYGYTF
14	TRBV6-2/TRBV6-3	CASSYIRTKNIQYF
13	TRBV20-1	CSADRGRETEAFF
15	TRBV10-3	CAINPSGANTGELFF
15	TRBV7-2	CASSLMGTDTGELFF
15	TRBV5-1	CASSLEQGVLYEQYF
14	TRBV7-9	CASSPRLGTYEQYF
16	TRBV20-1	CSARGGGQGTQETQYF
11	TRBV7-9	CASSLEHGEIF
17	TRBV7-2	CASSTTGLSSYNSPLHF
15	TRBV5-1	CASSLKDSGFGEQFF
15	TRBV7-9	CASSLRDRGDTEAFF
11	TRBV29-1	CSVAPYNEQFF
15	TRBV7-2	CASSFRQYGNQPQHF
11	TRBV5-5	CASREGLEQYF
15	TRBV5-1	CASSLQGSSNQPQHF
11	TRBV7-9	CASSAGAEAFF